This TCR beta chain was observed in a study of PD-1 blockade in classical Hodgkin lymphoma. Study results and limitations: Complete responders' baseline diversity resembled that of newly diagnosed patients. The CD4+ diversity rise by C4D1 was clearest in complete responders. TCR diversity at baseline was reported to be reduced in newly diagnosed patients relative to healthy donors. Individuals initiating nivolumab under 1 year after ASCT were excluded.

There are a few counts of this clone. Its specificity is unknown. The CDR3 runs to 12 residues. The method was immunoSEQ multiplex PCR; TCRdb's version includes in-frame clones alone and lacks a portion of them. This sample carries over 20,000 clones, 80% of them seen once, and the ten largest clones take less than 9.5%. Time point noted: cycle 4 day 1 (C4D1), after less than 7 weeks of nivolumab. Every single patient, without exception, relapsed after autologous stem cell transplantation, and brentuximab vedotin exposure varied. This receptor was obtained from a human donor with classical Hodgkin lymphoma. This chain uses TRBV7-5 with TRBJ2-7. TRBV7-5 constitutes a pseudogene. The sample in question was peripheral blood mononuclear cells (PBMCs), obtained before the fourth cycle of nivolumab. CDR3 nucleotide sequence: TGTGTCAGAAGTACTTTGTGGCACGAGCAGTACTTC. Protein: CVRSTLWHEQYF.